This passage covers 6 T cell receptor beta chains from one sample sequenced in a study of blood T cell repertoires in COVID-19. Sequencing used immunoSEQ multiplex PCR; TCRdb keeps in-frame clones, though not all of them. The table includes about 120,000 clones, around 87% detected once. Sequencing input: peripheral blood. These receptor sequences come from an older woman with COVID-19, enrolled during active disease.

J is TRBJ2-2 and V is TRBV4-2, with TRBD1 matching 8 bases. The CDR3 consists of 20 residues. In germline, CDR1 is LGHNA, CDR2 YNFKEQ. The ends lost 0 bases at V and 3 bases at J; junction bases unmatched: 15. CDR3 residues: CASSQDRAAGGPRDTGELFF. The CDR3 bases are TGTGCCAGCAGCCAAGATAGGGCGGCAGGGGGCCCGAGGGACACCGGGGAGCTGTTTTTT.

The chain links TRBV5-4 to TRBJ2-6, with D unclear. Germline CDR1 is SGHNT and CDR2 is YYREEE (reference sequence). V shed 4 bases and J shed 2 bases, with 7 bases lying between them. CDR3 length equals 14 residues. As DNA, the CDR3 is TGTGCCAGCAGCCCCCCTGCTGGGGCCAACGTCCTGACTTTC. This translates into CASSPPAGANVLTF.

The CDR3 loop reads CASRTGTANSPLHF. Written as DNA, the CDR3 is TGTGCCAGCAGAACCGGGACAGCCAATTCACCCCTCCACTTT. J is TRBJ1-6 and V is TRBV2; 7 nucleotides agree with TRBD1. Germline trimming cut 6 bases from V and 7 bases from J; bases unmatched to any gene: 6. This CDR3 spans 14 amino acids. Germline V gene lookup returns CDR1 SNHLY and CDR2 FYNNEI.

The V gene is TRBV18, the J gene TRBJ1-1; D may be TRBD1 (5 bases). Deletions cut 1 base from V and 1 base from J, with 10 bases between. The CDR3 extends over 15 amino acids. CDR1 KGHSH and CDR2 LQKENI come from the germline V gene. This chain's CDR3 is CASSPLSGRNTEAFF. In DNA, the CDR3 is TGTGCCAGCTCACCACTTTCAGGGCGGAACACTGAAGCTTTCTTT. Full variable domain (rest looked up from reference TRBV18 and TRBJ1-1): NAGVMQNPRHLVRRRGQEARLRCSPMKGHSHVYWYRQLPEEGLKFMVYLQKENIIDESGMPKERFSAEFPKEGPSILRIQQVVRGDSAAYFCASSPLSGRNTEAFFGQGTRLTVV.

V is TRBV6-2 or TRBV6-3 and J is TRBJ2-1; D unresolved. CDR1 is MNHEY and CDR2 is SVGEGT in the germline V gene. There are 14 residues in the CDR3. Trimming shortened V by 3 bases and J by 7 bases, and 13 bases separated the two germline ends. CDR3 region: CASSYWIRVNEQFF. The CDR3 coding sequence is TGTGCCAGCAGTTATTGGATCCGGGTTAATGAGCAGTTCTTC.

There are a few counts of this clone. The V gene is TRBV7-3, the J gene TRBJ1-1; D not certain. Germline assignment: CDR1 SGHTA and CDR2 FQGTGA. With 4 bases removed from V and 4 bases from J, the gap between germline ends came to 10 bases. The CDR3 contains 13 residues. CDR3 sequence: CASSSHSGTEAFF. The CDR3 DNA is TGTGCCAGCAGCTCCCATTCGGGCACTGAAGCTTTCTTT.